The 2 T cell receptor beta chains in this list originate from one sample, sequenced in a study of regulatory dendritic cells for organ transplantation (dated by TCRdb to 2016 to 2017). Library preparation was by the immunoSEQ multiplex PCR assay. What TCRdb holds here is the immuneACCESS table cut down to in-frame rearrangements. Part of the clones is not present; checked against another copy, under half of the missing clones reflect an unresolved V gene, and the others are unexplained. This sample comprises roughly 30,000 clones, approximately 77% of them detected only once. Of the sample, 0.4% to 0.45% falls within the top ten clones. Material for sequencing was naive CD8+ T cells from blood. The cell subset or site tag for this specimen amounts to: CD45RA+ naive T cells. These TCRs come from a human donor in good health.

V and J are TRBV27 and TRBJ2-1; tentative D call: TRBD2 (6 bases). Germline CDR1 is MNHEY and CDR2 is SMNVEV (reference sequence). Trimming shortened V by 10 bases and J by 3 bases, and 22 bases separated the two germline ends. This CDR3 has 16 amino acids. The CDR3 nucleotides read TGTGCCACCACCAAGTCAGGCGGGGCTTTCTACAATGAGCAGTTCTTC. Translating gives CATTKSGGAFYNEQFF.

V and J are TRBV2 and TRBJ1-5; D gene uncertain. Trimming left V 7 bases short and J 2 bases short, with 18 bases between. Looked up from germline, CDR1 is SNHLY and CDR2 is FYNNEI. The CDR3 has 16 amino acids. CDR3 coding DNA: TGTGCCAGCAAAGAAGGCCCCCCTGCGGGCAATCAGCCCCAGCATTTT. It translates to CASKEGPPAGNQPQHF.